One and the same sample provided the 13 T cell receptor beta chains below, sequenced in a study of blood T cell repertoires in COVID-19. Produced via immunoSEQ multiplex PCR; TCRdb's table is partial and in-frame only. The table lists over 55,000 clones, approximately 91% of them singletons. Material for sequencing was peripheral blood. These receptors were taken from a man between 60 and 75 years old with acute or convalescent COVID-19.

This chain joins TRBV7-8 and TRBJ2-7, with no clear D. CDR1 is SGHVS, CDR2 FQNEAQ, per germline. Trimming cost V 0 bases and J 4 bases, with 4 bases left between them. This CDR3 has 12 amino acids. The CDR3 DNA follows: TGTGCCAGCAGCTTAGCGAGATACGAGCAGTACTTC. Translation gives CASSLARYEQYF.

As to this clone: The sample holds other DNA sequences that translate to the same CDR3. V is TRBV19 and J is TRBJ1-5; D possibly corresponds to TRBD1 (5 bases). This CDR3 has 12 residues. Trimming left V 6 bases short and J 7 bases short, with 10 bases between. CDR1 LNHDA and CDR2 SQIVND come from the germline V gene (reference sequence). CDR3 region: CASSLGGQPQHF. CDR3 coding DNA: TGTGCCAGTAGCTTGGGGGGACAGCCCCAGCATTTT. The variable domain in full, with the rest retrieved from reference TRBV19 and TRBJ1-5, is DGGITQSPKYLFRKEGQNVTLSCEQNLNHDAMYWYRQDPGQGLRLIYYSQIVNDFQKGDIAEGYSVSREKKESFPLTVTSAQKNPTAFYLCASSLGGQPQHFGDGTRLSIL.

The chain links TRBV5-8 to TRBJ1-4; D gene uncertain. CDR3 length equals 15 residues. V was clipped by 4 bases and J by 9 bases, with 19 bases between them. CDR1 is SGHTS, CDR2 YDEGEE, per germline. CDR3 residues: CASSPGLHWEKKLFF. As DNA, the CDR3 is TGTGCCAGCAGCCCTGGACTTCACTGGGAGAAAAAACTGTTTTTT.

The chain carries TRBV27 and TRBJ2-3; 15 bases match TRBD2. Germline CDR1 reads MNHEY; CDR2 reads SMNVEV (reference sequence). This CDR3 contains 18 residues. V was clipped by 8 bases and J by 0 bases; unmatched bases: 9. DNA of the CDR3: TGTGCCAGCGGATGGACTAGCGGGAGGGCCGGGAGCACAGATACGCAGTATTTT. Translated, it gives CASGWTSGRAGSTDTQYF.

The chain links TRBV7-3 to TRBJ2-5, with 10 bases that match TRBD1. The CDR3 has 15 amino acids. Unmatched junction bases numbered 7, after V lost 5 bases and J lost 4 bases. The V gene's germline CDR1 is SGHTA and CDR2 FQGTGA. In nucleotides, the CDR3 is TGTGCCAGCAGCCCTGGGACAGGGGCGGGAGAGACCCAGTACTTC. Translated: CASSPGTGAGETQYF. Filled out from reference TRBV7-3 and TRBJ2-5, the complete variable domain reads GAGVSQTPSNKVTEKGKYVELRCDPISGHTALYWYRQSLGQGPEFLIYFQGTGAADDSGLPNDRFFAVRPEGSVSTLKIQRTERGDSAVYLCASSPGTGAGETQYFGPGTRLLVL.

The rearrangement links TRBV10-3 to TRBJ2-4, with a tentative D call TRBD2 (6 bases). Trimming left V 3 bases short and J 2 bases short, with 14 bases between. Per germline, CDR1 ENHRY and CDR2 SYGVKD. This CDR3 is built from 16 residues. The CDR3 protein is CAISDPIADTKNIQYF. The DNA of the CDR3 is TGTGCCATCAGTGACCCTATAGCGGATACCAAAAACATTCAGTACTTC.

The chain joins TRBV6-2 or TRBV6-3 to TRBJ2-1; TRBD1 matches at 10 bases. Trimming removed 4 bases from V and 0 bases from J; junction bases left unmatched: 6. The length of the CDR3 is 17 residues. The V gene's germline CDR1 is MNHEY and CDR2 SVGEGT. This chain's CDR3 is CASSFRQGAVSYNEQFF. For the CDR3, the DNA is TGTGCCAGCAGTTTCCGACAGGGGGCCGTCTCCTACAATGAGCAGTTCTTC.

The V gene is TRBV18, the J gene TRBJ1-5, with 7 bases identical to TRBD1. V dropped 4 bases and J dropped 3; count of bases not matched to a gene: 6. CDR1 is KGHSH, CDR2 LQKENI, per germline. The CDR3 is made up of 15 amino acids. As DNA, the CDR3 is TGTGCCAGCTCACGACTACAGGGGAACAATCAGCCCCAGCATTTT. Protein product: CASSRLQGNNQPQHF. Together with reference TRBV18 and TRBJ1-5, the CDR3 gives the full variable domain: NAGVMQNPRHLVRRRGQEARLRCSPMKGHSHVYWYRQLPEEGLKFMVYLQKENIIDESGMPKERFSAEFPKEGPSILRIQQVVRGDSAAYFCASSRLQGNNQPQHFGDGTRLSIL.

The chain recombines TRBV9 with TRBJ2-7, with 9 bases fitting TRBD1. CDR1 and CDR2 (germline): SGDLS, YYNGEE. Trimming removed 4 bases from V and 5 bases from J; junction bases left unmatched: 10. This CDR3 is 15 amino acids long. The CDR3 loop is CASSRWGQGENEQYF. The CDR3 DNA is TGTGCCAGCAGCCGGTGGGGACAGGGTGAGAACGAGCAGTACTTC.

In this sample, this clone turned up a few times. V usage is TRBV28 and J usage is TRBJ2-7; tentative D call: TRBD2 (5 bases). V lost 6 bases and J lost 7, with 25 bases in between. The length of the CDR3 is 16 residues. Per germline, CDR1 MDHEN and CDR2 SYDVKM. The CDR3 bases are TGTGCCAGCAGCCGAGGGCCCCGGACGGTCTCAAGAGAGCAGTACTTC. Translated, it gives CASSRGPRTVSREQYF.

This clone was seen a single time. The DNA for the CDR3 is TGCGCCAGCAGCTACGGACAGGGGGCGGCCCAGCCCTACGAGCAGTACTTC. It yields the protein CASSYGQGAAQPYEQYF. This chain links TRBV5-1 with TRBJ2-7; the match to TRBD1 covers 11 bases. CDR1 and CDR2 from the germline V gene are SGHRS and YFSETQ. The CDR3 extends over 17 amino acids. J gave up 2 bases and V 3 bases, and 10 bases lay outside the gene matches.

The J gene is TRBJ1-5, the V gene TRBV7-9; D unresolved. CDR1 is SEHNR, CDR2 FQNEAQ, per germline (reference sequence). CDR3 length equals 14 residues. Trimming removed 4 bases at V and 6 bases at J, with 13 bases between. The CDR3 here is CASSYSGRGQPQHF. The CDR3 DNA follows: TGTGCCAGCAGCTATTCGGGTCGGGGTCAGCCCCAGCATTTT.

The chain is built from TRBV2 and TRBJ1-6, with D tentatively TRBD1 (5 bases). The CDR3 length is 13 residues. CDR1 and CDR2 from the germline V gene are SNHLY and FYNNEI. Trimming pared 3 bases from V and 9 bases from J, leaving 9 bases between. CDR3 region: CASSDQGGSPLHF. DNA of the CDR3: TGTGCCAGCAGTGATCAGGGTGGTTCACCCCTCCACTTT. The full variable domain, completed using reference TRBV2 and TRBJ1-6, is EPEVTQTPSHQVTQMGQEVILRCVPISNHLYFYWYRQILGQKVEFLVSFYNNEISEKSEIFDDQFSVERPDGSNFTLKIRSTKLEDSAMYFCASSDQGGSPLHFGNGTRLTVT.